This T cell receptor (beta chain) is from a study of T cell responses to AZD1222 COVID-19 vaccine. Study results and limitations: Among those given AZD1222, only 6 or 7 were seropositive at baseline. It should be noted that donors were predominantly white British and more often female, and clonal diversity was possibly underestimated. Spike-specific TCR breadth and depth both grew after two AZD1222 doses. Spike was spanned by vaccine-associated CD4 TCRs, which were dominant at 160-218 and 743-854.

Assay used: immunoSEQ multiplex PCR; TCRdb lists only in-frame clones, some missing. This sample has around 50,000 clones, with about 86% found just once. Comments on this clone: Antigen: not known.

CDR1 and CDR2 from the germline V gene are SGDLS and YYNGEE. The CDR3 spans 14 residues. J was trimmed by 2 bases and V by 4 bases; bases with no gene match: 3. This chain joins TRBV9 and TRBJ1-2, with 9 positions matching TRBD1. Sequenced material: peripheral blood, taken on day 0 of AZD1222 vaccination. The sequence derives from an adult in good health. CDR3 protein: CASSSGQGNYGYTF. The CDR3 nucleotides read TGTGCCAGCAGCTCCGGACAGGGGAACTATGGCTACACCTTC.